The T cell receptor beta chain described here comes from a study of vaccination and CD4 T cells after COVID-19. The CDR3 is 14 residues long. Germline-derived CDR1 and CDR2 are SEHNR and FQNEAQ (reference sequence). After removal of 5 bases from V and 5 bases from J, the junction contained 9 bases not matched to a gene. About this clonotype: What it binds is not known.

Sequenced with the Oncomine TCR Beta short-read assay was DNA taken from cultured CD4+ T cells. TCRdb processed the PCR reads anew with MiXCR; each CDR3 protein has one entry. The data contain around 15,000 distinct CDR3 sequences, more than 45% of them singletons. Noted time point: late sampling 161 to 241 days after vaccination in a few convalescent patients. Treatment reported: roughly nine-day PBMC culture with coronavirus spike peptide pools or control peptides (ViraFEST assay). By negative selection, CD4+ T cells were isolated once culture had run for less than 13 days. The J gene is TRBJ2-7, the V gene TRBV7-9, with 7 bases aligning to TRBD1. Sequenced here: CD4+ T cells from blood, cultured in vitro, sampled about 7 months after SARS-CoV-2 vaccination. This clonotype was obtained from a human donor who had recovered from COVID-19. This CDR3 is CASSDDRVKDEQYF. DNA of the CDR3: TGTGCCAGCAGCGACGACAGGGTTAAGGACGAGCAGTACTTC.